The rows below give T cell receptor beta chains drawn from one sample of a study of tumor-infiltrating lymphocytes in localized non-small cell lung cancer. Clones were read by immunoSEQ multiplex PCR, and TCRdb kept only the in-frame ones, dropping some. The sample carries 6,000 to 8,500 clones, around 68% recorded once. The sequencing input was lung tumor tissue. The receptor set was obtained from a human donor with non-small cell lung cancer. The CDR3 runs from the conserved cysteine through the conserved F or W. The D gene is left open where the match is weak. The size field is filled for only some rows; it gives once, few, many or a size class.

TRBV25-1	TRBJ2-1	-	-	TGTGCCAGCAGTGAATACGGGTCTGAGGAGCAGTTCTTC	CASSEYGSEEQFF
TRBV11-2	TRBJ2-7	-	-	TGTGCCAGCAGCGCCGAACTAGAGGGCGAGCAGTACTTC	CASSAELEGEQYF
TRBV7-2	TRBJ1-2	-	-	TGTGCCAGCAGCTTAGCCTCAGGGTCGTATGGCTACACCTTC	CASSLASGSYGYTF
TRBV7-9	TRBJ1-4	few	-	TGTGCCAGCAGCTTAGGAGGGACTAATGAAAAACTGTTTTTT	CASSLGGTNEKLFF
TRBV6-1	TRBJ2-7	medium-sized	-	TGTGCCAGCAGTGAAATGGGACAAACTTTCGAGCAGTACTTC	CASSEMGQTFEQYF
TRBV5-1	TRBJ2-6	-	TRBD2	TGCGCCAGCAGCTCCCGGGAGGGGGGGGCCAACGTCCTGACTTTC	CASSSREGGANVLTF
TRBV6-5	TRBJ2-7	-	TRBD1	TGTGCCAGCAGGCCCGGGACAGGTGCCTACGAGCAGTACTTC	CASRPGTGAYEQYF
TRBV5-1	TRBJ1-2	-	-	TGCGCCAGCAGCATCCAAGGGCCTGATGGCTACACCTTC	CASSIQGPDGYTF
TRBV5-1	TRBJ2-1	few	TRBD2	TGCGCCAGCAGCCTGATTGCCCTAGCGGGGCATGAGCAGTTCTTC	CASSLIALAGHEQFF
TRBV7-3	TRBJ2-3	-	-	TGTGCCAGCAGTTCCCTAAGCCGCACAGATACGCAGTATTTT	CASSSLSRTDTQYF
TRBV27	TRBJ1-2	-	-	TGTGCCAGCAGTGGGCAGGGGAAAGGCTATGGCTACACCTTC	CASSGQGKGYGYTF
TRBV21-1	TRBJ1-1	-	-	TGTGCCAGCAGCAAAGCGCTTTGCATGGGACAGGGTACCACTGAAGCTTTCTTT	CASSKALCMGQGTTEAFF
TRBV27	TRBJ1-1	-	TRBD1	TGTGCCAGCAGTACGGGACAGGGGAGTTCTGAAGCTTTCTTT	CASSTGQGSSEAFF
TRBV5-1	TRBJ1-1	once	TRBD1	TGCGCCAGCCGGGACAGGGGGGGCACTGAAGCTTTCTTT	CASRDRGGTEAFF
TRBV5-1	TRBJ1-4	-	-	TGCGCCAGCGGGCCAGGAGCAACTAATGAAAAACTGTTTTTT	CASGPGATNEKLFF
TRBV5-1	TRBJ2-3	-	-	TGCGCCAGCGAGGACACTACAAGCACAGATACGCAGTATTTT	CASEDTTSTDTQYF
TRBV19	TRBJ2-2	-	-	TGTGCCAGTAGTGCCTCCCTTGTTCTCACCGGGGAGCTGTTTTTT	CASSASLVLTGELFF
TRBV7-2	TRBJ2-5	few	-	TGTGCCAGCAGCCTCCGATCCCGACAGGCATACTACCAAGAGACCCAGTACTTC	CASSLRSRQAYYQETQYF
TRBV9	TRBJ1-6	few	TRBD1	TGTGCCAGCAGCGTTCGGACAGGGAACTCACCCCTCCACTTT	CASSVRTGNSPLHF
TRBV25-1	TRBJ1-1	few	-	TGTGCCAGCAGTCTTCATACTGAAGCTTTCTTT	CASSLHTEAFF
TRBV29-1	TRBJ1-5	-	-	TGCAGCGTTTCGTCTGGGGGATATCAGCCCCAGCATTTT	CSVSSGGYQPQHF
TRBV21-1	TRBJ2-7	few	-	TGTGCCAGCAGCAAATCAGGGGGCGAGCAGTACTTC	CASSKSGGEQYF
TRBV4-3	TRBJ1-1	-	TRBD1	TGCGCCAGCAGCCCGGGACAGCAACTACTGAACACTGAAGCTTTCTTT	CASSPGQQLLNTEAFF
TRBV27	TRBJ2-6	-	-	TGTGCCAGCAGTTTAGACAGCCACTCTGGGGCCAACGTCCTGACTTTC	CASSLDSHSGANVLTF
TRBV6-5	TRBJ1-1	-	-	TGTGCCAGCAGTAAAACAGGGAGGTTGGCTGAAGCTTTCTTT	CASSKTGRLAEAFF
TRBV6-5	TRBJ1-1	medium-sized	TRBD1	TGTGCCAGCAGTAGGGACAGGGGGTCGAACACTGAAGCTTTCTTT	CASSRDRGSNTEAFF
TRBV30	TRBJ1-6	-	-	TGTGCCTGGAGGCAGGGAAATTCTAATTCACCCCTCCACTTT	CAWRQGNSNSPLHF
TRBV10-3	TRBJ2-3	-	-	TGTGCCATCAGTGAACTTTCGGGGGGCCAGGATACGCAGTATTTT	CAISELSGGQDTQYF
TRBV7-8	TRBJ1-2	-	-	TGTGCCAGCAACACCGAGGGGGGGGATGGCTACACCTTC	CASNTEGGDGYTF
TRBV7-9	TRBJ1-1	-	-	TGTGCCAGCAGCTTAGGGACCGGGACACTCTTGAACACTGAAGCTTTCTTT	CASSLGTGTLLNTEAFF
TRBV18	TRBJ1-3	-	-	TGTGCCAGCTCCGAGGCCAGGGGATACACCATATATTTT	CASSEARGYTIYF
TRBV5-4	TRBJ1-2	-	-	TGTGCCAGCAGCTTGGCCCTATCTGGCTATGGCTACACCTTC	CASSLALSGYGYTF
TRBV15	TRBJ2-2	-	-	TGTGCCACCAGCTTTAGCGACGCCGGGGAGCTGTTTTTT	CATSFSDAGELFF
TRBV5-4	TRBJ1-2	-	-	TGTGCCAGCAGCTTAGGGCAGGGGTTTGGCTACACCTTC	CASSLGQGFGYTF
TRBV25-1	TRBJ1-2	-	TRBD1	TGTGCCAGCGGCGGACAGGGGGCAGACTACACCTTC	CASGGQGADYTF
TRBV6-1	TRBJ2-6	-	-	TGTGCCAGCAGTGAAATCAGGGCTCTCCTGACTTTC	CASSEIRALLTF
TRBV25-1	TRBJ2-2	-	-	TGTGCCAGCAGCCTCCAGCCGACGTTCGCGAACACCGGGGAGCTGTTTTTT	CASSLQPTFANTGELFF
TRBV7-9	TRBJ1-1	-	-	TGTGCCAGCAGCCCCCCCGGTAGCCGGAACACTGAAGCTTTCTTT	CASSPPGSRNTEAFF
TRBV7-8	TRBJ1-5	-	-	TGTGCCAGCAGCTTATCGAAGGGAGGCAATCAGCCCCAGCATTTT	CASSLSKGGNQPQHF